This T cell receptor (beta chain) came from a study of CXCR3-negative and CXCR3-positive naive CD8 T cells. Libraries of TRB cDNA were made by 5' RACE and carried UMIs. TCRdb processed the 5' RACE reads again and assigns one entry to each CDR3 protein, with no DNA. This table lists just over 60,000 distinct CDR3 sequences. Broader study findings: Similar levels of surface CD5 were seen between naive subsets; TCR strength was inferred from TRB CDR3 properties.

Germline lookup yields CDR1 SEHNR and CDR2 FQNEAQ (reference sequence). The CDR3 has 12 amino acids. Regarding this clonotype: Its antigen is still unknown.

The sequenced sample consisted of naive CXCR3- CD8+ T cells from blood. The subset was: CD45RO-CCR7+CD27+CD95- naive CD8+ T cells lacking CXCR3 (TNR3-). The clonotype originates from a human donor in good health. Some clones in this sample may be carry-over from other donors' samples. This chain links TRBV7-9 with TRBJ2-7; with no DNA, the TCRdb D assignment of TRBD2 cannot be verified. CDR3 amino acids: CASSPIGLAGVF.